Listed here are 32 T cell receptor beta chains from one sample, sequenced in a study of TIL therapy for anti-PD-1-resistant metastatic lung cancer. Sequencing used immunoSEQ v3. TCRdb's table, derived via immunoSEQ multiplex PCR, lists solely in-frame clones and lacks some. This table has approximately 45,000 clones, roughly 78% appearing once. Time point of the sample: pre-treatment sample, taken before nivolumab and TIL therapy. The sequences come from blood, collected at baseline. The receptors stem from a man aged 70 or older with non-small cell lung cancer.

The rearrangement links TRBV6-5 to TRBJ2-7; 11 bases align to TRBD2. The ends lost 6 bases at V and 4 bases at J; junction bases unmatched: 5. The CDR3 runs to 14 residues. From germline, CDR1 is MNHEY and CDR2 SVGAGI. The CDR3 here is CASREIAGGYEQYF. The DNA for the CDR3 is TGTGCCAGCAGGGAAATAGCGGGAGGGTACGAGCAGTACTTC.

The gene calls are TRBV7-3 and TRBJ2-1; D is possibly TRBD2 (5 bases). Germline CDR1 SGHTA, CDR2 FQGTGA. The CDR3 runs 16 residues. Trimming pared 0 bases from V and 0 bases from J, leaving 9 bases between. CDR3 loop: CASSLTGESSYNEQFF. The CDR3 nucleotides are TGTGCCAGCAGCTTAACGGGAGAGAGCTCCTACAATGAGCAGTTCTTC.

The V and J genes are TRBV10-3 and TRBJ2-3; unclear D gene. CDR1 is ENHRY and CDR2 is SYGVKD in the germline V gene. The CDR3 loop spans 14 amino acids. V lost 0 bases to trimming and J lost 4 bases, with 8 bases between them. CDR3 sequence reads: CAISESGYADTQYF. The CDR3 DNA reads TGTGCCATCAGTGAGTCAGGGTATGCAGATACGCAGTATTTT.

Comment on this clone: A read error likely explains this, since a far larger clone differs by one base. The chain recombines TRBV5-5 with TRBJ1-1, with a tentative D call TRBD1 (5 bases). This CDR3 comprises 15 residues. CDR1 and CDR2 (germline): SGHKS, YYEKEE (reference sequence). Trimming removed 0 bases from V and 5 bases from J, with 14 bases in between. The CDR3 nucleotides read TGTGCCAGCAGCTTGGTTCCAGGGATAGAGACTGAAGCTTTCTTT. It yields the protein CASSLVPGIETEAFF. The variable domain in full, completed from reference TRBV5-5 and TRBJ1-1, reads DAGVTQSPTHLIKTRGQQVTLRCSPISGHKSVSWYQQVLGQGPQFIFQYYEKEERGRGNFPDRFSARQFPNYSSELNVNALLLGDSALYLCASSLVPGIETEAFFGQGTRLTVV.

The chain recombines TRBV7-8 with TRBJ1-5, with TRBD1 identical over 7 bases. Germline assignment: CDR1 SGHVS and CDR2 FQNEAQ. V dropped 2 bases and J dropped 6; count of bases not matched to a gene: 7. The CDR3 runs 15 residues. The CDR3 coding sequence is TGTGCCAGCAGCTTAAGGACAGGCGAAGCTCAGCCCCAGCATTTT. It codes for CASSLRTGEAQPQHF.

The chain combines TRBV19 with TRBJ2-1, with D perhaps TRBD1 (7 bases). The germline gives CDR1 LNHDA, CDR2 SQIVND (reference sequence). The CDR3 consists of 16 residues. Trimming shortened V by 1 base and J by 7 bases, and 17 bases separated the two germline ends. The chain's CDR3 is CASSIAPPTGRNEQFF. As DNA, the CDR3 is TGTGCCAGTAGTATAGCCCCCCCGACAGGGAGGAATGAGCAGTTCTTC.

The V and J genes are TRBV7-9 and TRBJ2-7; tentatively, D is TRBD1 or TRBD2 (5 bases each). Germline CDR1 SEHNR, CDR2 FQNEAQ (reference sequence). V was pared by 0 bases and J by 4 bases, with 10 bases between. This CDR3 contains 14 residues. The CDR3 reads CASSLAQRGYEQYF. The CDR3 DNA sequence: TGTGCCAGCAGCTTAGCGCAGAGGGGATACGAGCAGTACTTC.

Only a few counts were recorded for this clone. The chain is built from TRBV6-1 and TRBJ2-2, with TRBD1 identical over 7 bases. The ends lost 7 bases at V and 15 bases at J; junction bases unmatched: 14. The CDR3 totals 13 residues. Per germline, CDR1 MNHNS and CDR2 SASEGT. The CDR3 DNA reads as TGTGCCAGCACCTCGGACAGGCGGCGTGAGTTGTTTTTT. It is translated as CASTSDRRRELFF.

The chain joins TRBV5-1 to TRBJ2-7; 9 bases line up with TRBD1. The CDR3 extends over 16 amino acids. Per the germline V gene, CDR1 is SGHRS and CDR2 is YFSETQ. V shed 4 bases, J shed 1 base, and the junction held 9 bases outside the gene matches. The CDR3 DNA sequence: TGCGCCAGCAGCCCCACGACCGGGACAGGGTCCTACGAGCAGTACTTC. It encodes CASSPTTGTGSYEQYF.

J is TRBJ2-1 and V is TRBV28; 16 bases fit TRBD2. Per germline, CDR1 MDHEN and CDR2 SYDVKM. Trimming cost V 4 bases and J 8 bases; bases outside gene matches: 8. The CDR3 runs 17 residues. CDR3 DNA: TGTGCCAGCAGTTCCGGGACTAGCGGGAGGGCCGTTGATGAGCAGTTCTTC. Translating gives CASSSGTSGRAVDEQFF.

This rearrangement joins TRBV28 to TRBJ1-3; 8 bases map to TRBD1. The CDR3 is 13 residues long. Trimming at V came to 8 bases and at J to 7 bases, leaving 7 bases not matched to a gene. Germline loops: CDR1 MDHEN, CDR2 SYDVKM. CDR3 in amino acids: CASRTGSQNTIYF. In nucleotides, the CDR3 is TGTGCCAGCCGGACAGGGTCACAGAACACCATATATTTT.

The chain couples TRBV6-5 to TRBJ1-1, with D hard to call. The V gene's germline CDR1 is MNHEY and CDR2 SVGAGI. The CDR3 runs 12 residues. Trimming removed 10 bases from V and 0 bases from J, with 9 bases in between. The CDR3 bases are TGTGCCACGGGCCCGGTGAACACTGAAGCTTTCTTT. This encodes CATGPVNTEAFF.

This clone was counted a few times. The CDR3 sequence: CASSFRENSYNEQFF. In DNA, the CDR3 is TGTGCCAGCAGTTTCAGGGAAAACTCCTACAATGAGCAGTTCTTC. The chain links TRBV27 to TRBJ2-1, with D maybe TRBD1 (5 bases). Between the trimmed V and J ends, which lost 3 bases and 0 bases, there was a span of 9 bases. The CDR3 runs 15 residues. CDR1 MNHEY and CDR2 SMNVEV come from the germline V gene (reference sequence).

The chain joins TRBV7-6 to TRBJ2-2; a weak D match, TRBD2 (6 bases). Germline assignment: CDR1 SGHVS and CDR2 FNYEAQ. There are 15 residues in the CDR3. Trimming pared 2 bases from V and 5 bases from J, leaving 12 bases between. The DNA of the CDR3 is TGTGCCAGCAGCTTATGGTCGGGAGATACCGGGGAGCTGTTTTTT. Translation gives CASSLWSGDTGELFF.

The chain links TRBV2 to TRBJ1-2; no clear D gene. This CDR3 contains 15 residues. CDR1 SNHLY and CDR2 FYNNEI come from the germline V gene. V shed 1 base and J shed 0 bases, with 9 bases lying between them. The CDR3 loop reads CASSEVWGANYGYTF. In DNA form, the CDR3 reads TGTGCCAGCAGTGAAGTATGGGGAGCTAACTATGGCTACACCTTC.

This sequence joins TRBV5-8 and TRBJ1-5; D gene uncertain. Trimming stripped 1 base from V and 3 bases from J, with 11 bases between. This CDR3 region has 15 residues. Germline CDR1 is SGHTS and CDR2 is YDEGEE. CDR3 in DNA: TGTGCCAGCAGCTTGTTGGACGGAATCAATCAGCCCCAGCATTTT. Protein sequence: CASSLLDGINQPQHF.

V gene TRBV28 combines with J gene TRBJ2-5; 10 bases fit TRBD2. This CDR3 is 17 amino acids long. Germline V lookup: CDR1 MDHEN, CDR2 SYDVKM. J lost 5 bases, V lost 5 bases, and 14 bases had no gene match. This chain's CDR3 is CASSPLKAGGPRETQYF. CDR3 coding DNA: TGTGCCAGCAGTCCCCTTAAAGCGGGAGGGCCGAGGGAGACCCAGTACTTC.

The chain joins TRBV28 to TRBJ2-2, with TRBD1 matching over 8 bases. CDR1 is MDHEN and CDR2 is SYDVKM in the germline V gene. The CDR3 runs to 14 residues. V shed 10 bases, J shed 1 base, and the junction held 5 bases outside the gene matches. As DNA, the CDR3 is TGTGCCACGTTCGGGACAGGGAACACCGGGGAGCTGTTTTTT. Amino acids: CATFGTGNTGELFF.

This chain uses TRBV5-4 with TRBJ2-1, with no clear D. CDR3 length equals 12 residues. The ends were cut back, 4 bases at V and 7 bases at J, with 9 bases in the middle. Per germline, CDR1 SGHNT and CDR2 YYREEE (reference sequence). CDR3 DNA sequence: TGTGCCAGCAGCACTCCCGGGAATGAGCAGTTCTTC. Amino acids: CASSTPGNEQFF.

This clone was counted a single time. The chain is built from TRBV5-8 and TRBJ1-5; D is perhaps TRBD1 (6 bases). The CDR3 loop spans 16 amino acids. The germline V gene has CDR1 SGHTS and CDR2 YDEGEE. Trimming removed 1 base at V and 2 bases at J, with 13 bases between. The CDR3 nucleotides are TGTGCCAGCAGCTTGCTGAGGGGGTCGGGCAATCAGCCCCAGCATTTT. Translating gives CASSLLRGSGNQPQHF.

The V and J genes are TRBV7-2 and TRBJ2-7; tentative D call: TRBD2 (6 bases). Trimming removed 6 bases from V and 4 bases from J, with 13 bases in between. This CDR3 has 13 amino acids. The germline V gene encodes CDR1 SGHTA and CDR2 FQGNSA. The CDR3 sequence: CASREAGQYEQYF. CDR3 bases: TGTGCCAGCAGAGAAGCGGGTCAATACGAGCAGTACTTC.

The V and J genes are TRBV9 and TRBJ2-1; 8 nucleotides match TRBD1. This CDR3 is built from 14 residues. The junction had 4 bases not matched to a gene; V was cut back by 3 bases and J by 5 bases. CDR1 and CDR2 from the germline V gene are SGDLS and YYNGEE. The CDR3 region has the DNA TGTGCCAGCAGCGCTGGACAGGGCAACAATGAGCAGTTCTTC. Its protein product is CASSAGQGNNEQFF.

A few counts support this clone. V usage is TRBV28 and J usage is TRBJ2-7; TRBD2 might be the D (6 bases). Germline-derived CDR1 and CDR2 are MDHEN and SYDVKM. The ends were cut back, 8 bases at V and 4 bases at J, with 12 bases in the middle. This CDR3 spans 12 amino acids. CDR3 DNA: TGTGCCAGCCGGGACTCGGTTTACGAGCAGTACTTC. Protein sequence: CASRDSVYEQYF.

This clone has only a few counts. This chain links TRBV25-1 with TRBJ2-7; D is uncertain. V lost 4 bases to trimming and J lost 2 bases, with 9 bases between them. Germline V gene data show CDR1 as MGHDK and CDR2 as SYGVNS. The CDR3 is 13 amino acids. The CDR3 DNA follows: TGTGCCAGCAGTGCGAATAGGCCCTACGAGCAGTACTTC. Its translation is CASSANRPYEQYF.

The CDR3 protein is CASSLFPTGIYEQYF. CDR3 nucleotides: TGTGCCAGCAGTTTATTCCCGACAGGGATCTACGAGCAGTACTTC. The V gene is TRBV27, the J gene TRBJ2-7, with 7 bases lining up with TRBD1. Germline V CDR1 and CDR2: MNHEY, SMNVEV (reference sequence). This CDR3 contains 15 residues. Trimming at V came to 1 base and at J to 3 bases, leaving 6 bases not matched to a gene.

The rearrangement uses TRBV19 and TRBJ2-7; D gene ambiguous. CDR1 LNHDA and CDR2 SQIVND come from the germline V gene (reference sequence). The CDR3 runs to 13 residues. V was pared by 1 base and J by 6 bases, with 10 bases between. DNA of the CDR3: TGTGCCAGTAGTATAGCGCTCTCTCCCGAGCAGTACTTC. Protein sequence: CASSIALSPEQYF.

The chain recombines TRBV15 with TRBJ2-1; D not certain. Trimming stripped 0 bases from V and 0 bases from J, with 12 bases between. The germline CDR1 and CDR2 sequences are LNHNV and YYDKDF (reference sequence). The CDR3 runs to 17 residues. As DNA, the CDR3 is TGTGCCACCAGCAGAGACATGATCTCGAGCTCCTACAATGAGCAGTTCTTC. Residues: CATSRDMISSSYNEQFF. The variable domain in full, completed from reference TRBV15 and TRBJ2-1, reads DAMVIQNPRYQVTQFGKPVTLSCSQTLNHNVMYWYQQKSSQAPKLLFHYYDKDFNNEADTPDNFQSRRPNTSFCFLDIRSPGLGDTAMYLCATSRDMISSSYNEQFFGPGTRLTVL.

The rearrangement joins TRBV11-3 to TRBJ2-7, with 8 positions matching TRBD1. With 5 bases clipped from V and 1 base from J, the junction kept 4 bases outside the gene matches. From germline, CDR1 is SGHNT and CDR2 YENEEA. The CDR3 is 14 amino acids. The CDR3 DNA reads TGTGCCAGCAGCATTGGGACAGGATCCTACGAGCAGTACTTC. This codes for CASSIGTGSYEQYF.

The chain uses TRBV7-9 and TRBJ1-1; 10 bases are shared with TRBD1. Germline V gene lookup returns CDR1 SEHNR and CDR2 FQNEAQ (reference sequence). After removal of 5 bases from V and 3 bases from J, the junction contained 6 bases not matched to a gene. The CDR3 extends over 15 amino acids. CDR3 sequence: CASSLRDRGDTEAFF. The CDR3 DNA reads TGTGCCAGCAGCCTCCGGGACAGGGGTGACACTGAAGCTTTCTTT.

The V gene is TRBV7-8, the J gene TRBJ2-2; TRBD2 aligns across 7 bases. Germline assignment: CDR1 SGHVS and CDR2 FQNEAQ. The J segment lost 6 bases and the V segment lost 5 bases, leaving 9 bases of the junction unmatched. The CDR3 is 15 amino acids. The CDR3 loop is CASSPEGGPSGELFF. The DNA for the CDR3 is TGTGCCAGCAGCCCAGAGGGAGGGCCATCCGGGGAGCTGTTTTTT.

This clone has just a few counts. The chain is built from TRBV30 and TRBJ2-4; the D is unclear. The CDR3 covers 14 residues. The V end lost 0 bases, the J end lost 0 bases, and 6 bases lay between the germline ends. Germline CDR1 reads GTSNPN; CDR2 reads SVGIG (reference sequence). CDR3: CAWSVSVAKNIQYF. Here the CDR3 DNA reads TGTGCCTGGAGTGTATCCGTAGCCAAAAACATTCAGTACTTC.

The sample holds a few counts of this clone. The chain uses TRBV6-1 and TRBJ1-5; D possibly corresponds to TRBD1 (5 bases). The CDR3 has 14 residues. With 3 bases removed from V and 5 bases from J, the gap between germline ends came to 11 bases. Germline-derived CDR1 and CDR2 are MNHNS and SASEGT. The CDR3 region is CASSDREGHQPQHF. The CDR3 bases are TGTGCCAGCAGTGACAGGGAAGGTCATCAGCCCCAGCATTTT.